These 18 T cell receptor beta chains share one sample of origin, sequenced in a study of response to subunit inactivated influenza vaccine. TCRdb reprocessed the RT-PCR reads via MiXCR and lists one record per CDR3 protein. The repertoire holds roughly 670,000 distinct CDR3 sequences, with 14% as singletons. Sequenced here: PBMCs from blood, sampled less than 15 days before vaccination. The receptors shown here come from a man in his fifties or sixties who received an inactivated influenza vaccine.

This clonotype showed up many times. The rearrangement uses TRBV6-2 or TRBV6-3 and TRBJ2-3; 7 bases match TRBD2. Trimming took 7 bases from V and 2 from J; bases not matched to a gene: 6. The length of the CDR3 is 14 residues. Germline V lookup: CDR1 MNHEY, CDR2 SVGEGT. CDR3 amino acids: CASTRGDPTDTQYF. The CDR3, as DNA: TGTGCCAGCACCCGGGGGGACCCCACAGATACGCAGTATTTT.

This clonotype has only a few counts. This CDR3 is CASSQGPVRYEQYF. For the CDR3, the DNA is TGCGCCAGCAGCCAAGGTCCCGTGCGTTACGAGCAGTACTTC. The chain employs TRBV4-1 and TRBJ2-7; the D is unclear. Trimming removed 1 base from V and 4 bases from J, with 11 bases in between. CDR1 MGHRA and CDR2 YSYEKL come from the germline V gene. This CDR3 comprises 14 residues.

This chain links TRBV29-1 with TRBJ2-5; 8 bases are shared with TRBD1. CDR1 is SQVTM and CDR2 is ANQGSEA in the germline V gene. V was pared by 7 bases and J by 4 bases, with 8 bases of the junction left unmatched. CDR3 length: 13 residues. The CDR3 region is CSGDRGGVETQYF. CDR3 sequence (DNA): TGCAGCGGTGACAGGGGAGGCGTAGAGACCCAGTACTTC.

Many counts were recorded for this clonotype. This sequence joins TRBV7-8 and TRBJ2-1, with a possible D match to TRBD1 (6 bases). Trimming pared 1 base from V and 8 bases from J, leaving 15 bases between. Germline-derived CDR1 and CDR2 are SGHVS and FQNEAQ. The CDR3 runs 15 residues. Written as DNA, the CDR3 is TGTGCCAGCAGCTTAGATGGGGGCGGGTTCGATGAGCAGTTCTTC. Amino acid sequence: CASSLDGGGFDEQFF.

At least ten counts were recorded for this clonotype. The CDR3 reads CASSSRGNEQFF. The CDR3, as DNA: TGTGCCAGCAGTTCTAGGGGGAATGAGCAGTTCTTC. The chain uses TRBV6-6 and TRBJ2-1, with a possible D match to TRBD1 (6 bases). CDR3 size: 12 residues. V dropped 4 bases and J dropped 7 bases, with 8 bases sitting between them. CDR1 is MNHNY and CDR2 is SVGAGI in the germline V gene (reference sequence).

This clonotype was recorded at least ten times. CDR3 sequence reads: CASSYASGEADTQYF. In nucleotides, the CDR3 is TGTGCCAGCAGTTATGCTAGCGGGGAGGCAGATACGCAGTATTTT. The chain couples TRBV6-2 or TRBV6-3 to TRBJ2-3, with 9 bases identical to TRBD2. The germline CDR1 and CDR2 sequences are MNHEY and SVGEGT. The CDR3 loop spans 15 amino acids. V was pared by 3 bases and J by 4 bases, with 5 bases of the junction left unmatched.

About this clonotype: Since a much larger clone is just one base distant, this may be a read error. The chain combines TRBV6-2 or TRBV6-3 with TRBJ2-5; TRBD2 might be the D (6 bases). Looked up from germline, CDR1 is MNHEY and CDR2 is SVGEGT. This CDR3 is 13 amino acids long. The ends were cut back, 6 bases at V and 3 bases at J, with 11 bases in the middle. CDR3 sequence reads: CASRPGLKETQYF. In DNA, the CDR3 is TGTGCCAGCAGACCCGGACTAAAAGAGACCCAGTACTTC.

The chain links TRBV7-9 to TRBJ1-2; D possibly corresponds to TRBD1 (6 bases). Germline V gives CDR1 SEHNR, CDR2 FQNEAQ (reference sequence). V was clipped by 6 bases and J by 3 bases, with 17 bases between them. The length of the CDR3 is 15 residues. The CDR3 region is CASSLYQGPYYGYTF. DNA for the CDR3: TGTGCCAGCAGTCTCTATCAGGGGCCCTACTATGGCTACACCTTC.

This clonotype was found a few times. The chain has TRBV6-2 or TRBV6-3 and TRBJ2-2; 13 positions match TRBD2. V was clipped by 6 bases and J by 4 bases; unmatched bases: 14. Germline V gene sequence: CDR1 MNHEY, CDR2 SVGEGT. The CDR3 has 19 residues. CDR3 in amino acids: CASRPRLAGGSGSTGELFF. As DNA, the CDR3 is TGTGCCAGCAGACCTCGACTAGCGGGAGGTAGTGGAAGCACCGGGGAGCTGTTTTTT.

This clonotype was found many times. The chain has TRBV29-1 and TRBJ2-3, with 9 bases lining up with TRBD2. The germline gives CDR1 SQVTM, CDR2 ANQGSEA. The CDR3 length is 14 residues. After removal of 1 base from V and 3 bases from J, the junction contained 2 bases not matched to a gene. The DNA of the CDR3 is TGCAGCGTTGAAGGCCTAGCGGGAACAGATACGCAGTATTTT. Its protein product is CSVEGLAGTDTQYF.

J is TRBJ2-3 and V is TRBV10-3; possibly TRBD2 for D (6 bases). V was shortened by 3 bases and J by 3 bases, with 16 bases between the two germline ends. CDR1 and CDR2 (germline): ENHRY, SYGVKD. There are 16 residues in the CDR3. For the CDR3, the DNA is TGTGCCATCAGTGACCCTAGAGGTCTAGCGACAGATACGCAGTATTTT. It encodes CAISDPRGLATDTQYF.

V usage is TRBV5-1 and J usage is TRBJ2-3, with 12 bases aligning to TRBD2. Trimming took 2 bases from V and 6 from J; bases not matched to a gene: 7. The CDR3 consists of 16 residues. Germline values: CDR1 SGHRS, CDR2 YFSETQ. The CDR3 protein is CASSLLTSGGLDTQYF. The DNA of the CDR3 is TGCGCCAGCAGCTTACTGACTAGCGGGGGCCTCGATACGCAGTATTTT.

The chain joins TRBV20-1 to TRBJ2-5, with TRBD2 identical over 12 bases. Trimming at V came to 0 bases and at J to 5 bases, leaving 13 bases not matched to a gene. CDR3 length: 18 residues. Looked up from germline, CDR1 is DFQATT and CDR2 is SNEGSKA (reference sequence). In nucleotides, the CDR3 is TGCAGTGCTAGAGATCAGCGGCATGGGACTAGCGGGCTGGAGACCCAGTACTTC. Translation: CSARDQRHGTSGLETQYF.

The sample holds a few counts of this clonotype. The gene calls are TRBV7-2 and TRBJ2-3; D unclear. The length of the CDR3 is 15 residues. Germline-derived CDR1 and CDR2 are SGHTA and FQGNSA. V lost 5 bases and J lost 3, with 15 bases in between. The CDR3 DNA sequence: TGTGCCAGCAGCCTCTCCCTCGTGGGGACAGATACGCAGTATTTT. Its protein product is CASSLSLVGTDTQYF.

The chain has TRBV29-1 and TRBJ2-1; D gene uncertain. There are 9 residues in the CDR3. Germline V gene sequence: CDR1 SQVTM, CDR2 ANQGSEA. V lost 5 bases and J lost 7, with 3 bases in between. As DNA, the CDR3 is TGCAGCGTTTCTAATGAGCAGTTCTTC. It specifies CSVSNEQFF.

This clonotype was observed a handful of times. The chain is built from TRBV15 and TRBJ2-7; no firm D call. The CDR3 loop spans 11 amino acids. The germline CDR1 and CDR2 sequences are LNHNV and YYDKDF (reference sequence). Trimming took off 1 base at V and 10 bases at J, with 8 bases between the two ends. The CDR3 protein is CATSRAVGQYF. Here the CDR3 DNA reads TGTGCCACCAGCAGAGCTGTAGGACAGTACTTC.

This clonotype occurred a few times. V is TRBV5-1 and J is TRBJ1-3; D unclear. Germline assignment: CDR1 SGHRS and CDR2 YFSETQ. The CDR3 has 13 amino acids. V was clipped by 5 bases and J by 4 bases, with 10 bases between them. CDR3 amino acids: CASRPVGGNTIYF. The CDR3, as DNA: TGCGCCAGCAGGCCGGTTGGGGGAAACACCATATATTTT.

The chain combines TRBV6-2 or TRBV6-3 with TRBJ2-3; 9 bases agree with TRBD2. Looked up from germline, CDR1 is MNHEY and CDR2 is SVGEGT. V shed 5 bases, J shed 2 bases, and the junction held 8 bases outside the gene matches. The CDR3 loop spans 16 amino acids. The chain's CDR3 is CASSRRSGGTTDTQYF. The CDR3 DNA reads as TGTGCCAGCAGTCGTCGGAGCGGGGGGACCACAGATACGCAGTATTTT.